This TCR beta chain was found in a study of blood T cell repertoires in COVID-19. Study-wide context: COVID-19 samples from acute and convalescent phases originated in the United States, Italy and Spain. Nucleic acid was either cDNA or gDNA, and it came from T cells, B-cell-depleted T cells, or PBMCs.

Methods used by the authors: Cell counts per sample came from amplifying reference gene primers. This table comes from immunoSEQ multiplex PCR, and its TCRdb copy is limited to in-frame clones, with some not included. D and trimming were read from the DNA, whereas the V and J calls and clone size are those reported in that table. The sample has 470,000 or so clones, 87% seen once. Germline V gene data show CDR1 as LGHDT and CDR2 as YNNKEL (reference sequence). Unmatched junction bases numbered 10, after V lost 1 base and J lost 9 bases. The CDR3 is made up of 16 amino acids. The sequencing input was PBMCs or T cells enriched from blood (not recorded which). The sequence came from a woman between 18 and 29 years old with acute COVID-19. J is TRBJ2-1 and V is TRBV3-1 (or the pseudogene TRBV3-2); 9 bases align to TRBD2. The CDR3 region has the DNA TGTGCCAGCAGCCAAGTCGGTGGGACTAGCATTCCTGAGCAGTTCTTC. As protein: CASSQVGGTSIPEQFF.